A single sample gave rise to the 25 T cell receptor beta chains below, sequenced in a study of control samples from healthy donors and cancer patients. Profiling relied on immunoSEQ multiplex PCR, and the TCRdb table lists in-frame clones only, not all of them. The sample shows about 130,000 clones, 92% of them seen only once. The sequenced sample was blood. All receptors come from a woman aged 45 to 65 in good health.

J is TRBJ1-6 and V is TRBV6-5; 7 bases are shared with TRBD1. CDR1 is MNHEY and CDR2 is SVGAGI in the germline V gene. Trimming at V came to 6 bases and at J to 14 bases, leaving 13 bases not matched to a gene. The CDR3 extends over 14 amino acids. The CDR3 DNA reads as TGTGCCAGCAGCGACGGACAGGTCCCAGTGGCCCTCCACTTT. Amino acid sequence: CASSDGQVPVALHF.

The chain links TRBV5-1 to TRBJ1-1; D may be TRBD1 (5 bases). CDR1 and CDR2 from the germline V gene are SGHRS and YFSETQ. The CDR3 extends over 16 amino acids. Trimming took off 4 bases at V and 4 bases at J, with 20 bases between the two ends. The CDR3 protein is CASSPTVGGLGTEAFF. Here the CDR3 DNA reads TGCGCCAGCAGCCCTACTGTGGGGGGTTTGGGCACTGAAGCTTTCTTT.

The chain employs TRBV28 and TRBJ2-1; perhaps TRBD1 as D (6 bases). The CDR3 runs to 16 residues. CDR1 is MDHEN, CDR2 SYDVKM, per germline. The V end lost 4 bases, the J end lost 3 bases, and 16 bases lay between the germline ends. CDR3 nucleotides: TGTGCCAGCAGTTCAAGACAGGCCACCTTCTACAATGAGCAGTTCTTC. Translated, it gives CASSSRQATFYNEQFF.

The chain combines TRBV30 with TRBJ1-2; D is perhaps TRBD1 (6 bases). Trimming pared 1 base from V and 12 bases from J, leaving 18 bases between. The CDR3 loop spans 13 amino acids. Per germline, CDR1 GTSNPN and CDR2 SVGIG (reference sequence). CDR3 bases: TGTGCCTGGAGTGGGGCGACAGGCCTTCCTGACACCTTC. It yields the protein CAWSGATGLPDTF.

The chain carries TRBV11-2 and TRBJ1-3, with TRBD1 matching 7 bases. With 1 base clipped from V and 0 bases from J, the junction kept 3 bases outside the gene matches. The CDR3 runs to 16 residues. Germline assignment: CDR1 SGHAT and CDR2 FQNNGV. The CDR3 is CASSLGGQFSGNTIYF. CDR3 in DNA: TGTGCCAGCAGCTTAGGGGGACAGTTCTCTGGAAACACCATATATTTT.

The V gene is TRBV5-1, the J gene TRBJ1-1; D gene unclear. Trimming left V 5 bases short and J 0 bases short, with 8 bases between. Germline V gene data show CDR1 as SGHRS and CDR2 as YFSETQ. The CDR3 covers 13 residues. The CDR3 DNA reads as TGCGCCAGCAGACAGTCCATGAACACTGAAGCTTTCTTT. This sequence encodes CASRQSMNTEAFF.

This clone has more than one count but fewer than ten. This sequence joins TRBV2 and TRBJ1-1; D perhaps matches TRBD1 (6 bases). The V gene lost 0 bases and the J gene lost 2 bases, with 10 bases spanning the gap. This CDR3 is built from 15 residues. Per germline, CDR1 SNHLY and CDR2 FYNNEI. The CDR3 coding sequence is TGTGCCAGCAGTGAAGCAGGGGGACAAAACACTGAAGCTTTCTTT. This translates into CASSEAGGQNTEAFF.

This clone has a single count. The chain couples TRBV11-2 to TRBJ2-2, with 11 bases identical to TRBD1. V shed 7 bases, J shed 5 bases, and the junction held 6 bases outside the gene matches. CDR1 is SGHAT, CDR2 FQNNGV, per germline. The CDR3 totals 15 residues. The CDR3: CASIPDRGRTGELFF. In DNA, the CDR3 is TGTGCCAGCATCCCGGACAGGGGGCGAACCGGGGAGCTGTTTTTT.

This chain uses TRBV30 with TRBJ1-2, with D unclear. Trimming removed 4 bases from V and 4 bases from J, with 16 bases in between. Germline CDR1 reads GTSNPN; CDR2 reads SVGIG (reference sequence). This CDR3 spans 14 amino acids. In nucleotides, the CDR3 is TGTGCCTGGAAGAGGCAGGACCTTATCTATGGCTACACCTTC. Translation gives CAWKRQDLIYGYTF.

This clone was seen a single time. V is TRBV19 and J is TRBJ1-5, with TRBD1 identical over 7 bases. J gave up 6 bases and V 7 bases, and 15 bases lay outside the gene matches. There are 16 residues in the CDR3. Germline V gene lookup returns CDR1 LNHDA and CDR2 SQIVND (reference sequence). CDR3 DNA: TGTGCCAGTACCTCCAGGCGACAGGGAAGGAGTCAGCCCCAGCATTTT. It translates to CASTSRRQGRSQPQHF.

This rearrangement joins TRBV3-1 (or the pseudogene TRBV3-2) to TRBJ1-1; TRBD1 agrees at 7 bases. The germline V gene has CDR1 LGHDT and CDR2 YNNKEL (reference sequence). CDR3 size: 13 residues. V lost 2 bases to trimming and J lost 8 bases; unmatched junction nucleotides: 5. CDR3 residues: CASSQQGGKEAFF. The CDR3 nucleotides read TGTGCCAGCAGCCAACAGGGGGGAAAGGAAGCTTTCTTT.

The chain combines TRBV5-1 with TRBJ2-5; maybe TRBD1 (6 bases). From germline, CDR1 is SGHRS and CDR2 YFSETQ. Trimming took 3 bases from V and 1 from J, leaving 10 bases between them. The length of the CDR3 is 14 residues. CDR3 sequence (DNA): TGCGCCAGCAGCTACGGGACAATCCAAGAGACCCAGTACTTC. It yields the protein CASSYGTIQETQYF.

This rearrangement joins TRBV6-1 to TRBJ2-1, with D perhaps matching TRBD1 (6 bases). CDR3 size: 16 residues. Germline V CDR1 and CDR2: MNHNS, SASEGT. Trimming removed 3 bases from V and 5 bases from J, with 17 bases in between. In nucleotides, the CDR3 is TGTGCCAGCAGTGATAGTAATTGGGGGCTCCACAATGAGCAGTTCTTC. Its protein product is CASSDSNWGLHNEQFF.

The chain joins TRBV20-1 to TRBJ2-7; D gene ambiguous. The V end was cut by 5 bases, the J end by 4 bases, with 9 bases between. CDR1 and CDR2 (germline): DFQATT, SNEGSKA (reference sequence). The CDR3 loop spans 11 amino acids. The DNA for the CDR3 is TGCAGTGCTTTGGGTGAATACGAGCAGTACTTC. Translating it yields CSALGEYEQYF.

The CDR3 region is CASSRGRGQPQHF. The DNA of the CDR3 is TGTGCCAGCTCTCGGGGACGAGGTCAGCCCCAGCATTTT. This chain links TRBV6-5 with TRBJ1-5, with a possible D match to TRBD1 (5 bases). Trimming removed 8 bases at V and 6 bases at J, with 14 bases between. The CDR3 runs to 13 residues. Looked up from germline, CDR1 is MNHEY and CDR2 is SVGAGI.

The rearrangement uses TRBV6-5 and TRBJ1-1; D might be TRBD1 (5 bases). The CDR3 loop spans 13 amino acids. V lost 9 bases and J 1 base, leaving 12 bases between the germline ends. The germline V gene encodes CDR1 MNHEY and CDR2 SVGAGI. CDR3 bases: TGTGCCAGTGAGGGACGACAGAACACTGAAGCTTTCTTT. Residues: CASEGRQNTEAFF.

The V and J genes are TRBV5-4 and TRBJ1-6; D might be TRBD1 (5 bases). Germline CDR1 reads SGHNT; CDR2 reads YYREEE (reference sequence). V was shortened by 0 bases and J by 7 bases, with 14 bases between the two germline ends. The CDR3 length is 16 residues. CDR3 coding DNA: TGTGCCAGCAGCTTGGAGGGGTTCCCAACGAATTCACCCCTCCACTTT. Translating it yields CASSLEGFPTNSPLHF.

This chain joins TRBV23-1 and TRBJ2-2; unclear D gene. Being an ORF, TRBV23-1 has a function that is uncertain. Between the trimmed V and J ends, which lost 4 bases and 6 bases, there was a span of 6 bases. CDR3 length equals 12 residues. CDR3: CASSLWAGELFF. The CDR3 DNA reads as TGCGCCAGCAGTCTTTGGGCCGGGGAGCTGTTTTTT.

The V call is TRBV7-2, the J call TRBJ1-2; the D gene is possibly TRBD1 (6 bases). The CDR3 is made up of 13 amino acids. Germline lookup yields CDR1 SGHTA and CDR2 FQGNSA. The V and J ends lost 1 base and 6 bases respectively, with 9 bases between them. In nucleotides, the CDR3 is TGTGCCAGCAGCTTAGTGGCAGGGGATGGCTACACCTTC. Protein product: CASSLVAGDGYTF. Full variable domain (rest looked up from reference TRBV7-2 and TRBJ1-2): GAGVSQSPSNKVTEKGKDVELRCDPISGHTALYWYRQSLGQGLEFLIYFQGNSAPDKSGLPSDRFSAERTGGSVSTLTIQRTQQEDSAVYLCASSLVAGDGYTFGSGTRLTVV.

This clone is a singleton in its sample. The chain employs TRBV19 and TRBJ1-2; 9 nucleotides match TRBD1. The CDR3 has 14 amino acids. With 1 base clipped from V and 7 bases from J, the junction kept 4 bases outside the gene matches. From germline, CDR1 is LNHDA and CDR2 SQIVND (reference sequence). Written as DNA, the CDR3 is TGTGCCAGTAGTATAGGTACAGGGGGCGGTGGCTACACCTTC. Its protein is CASSIGTGGGGYTF.

The rearrangement links TRBV9 to TRBJ2-3; D is uncertain. In germline, CDR1 is SGDLS, CDR2 YYNGEE. The CDR3 has 17 residues. The V end was cut by 4 bases, the J end by 2 bases, with 20 bases between. The CDR3 is CASSSPPAADYTDTQYF. The CDR3 coding sequence is TGTGCCAGCAGCTCCCCGCCGGCAGCCGATTACACAGATACGCAGTATTTT.

This chain connects TRBV12-3 or TRBV12-4 to TRBJ1-2; no reliable D call. V shed 6 bases and J shed 5 bases, with 13 bases lying between them. This CDR3 contains 13 residues. The CDR3 nucleotides are TGTGCCAGCAGGCGAGGCGTAGGTTATGGCTACACCTTC. Protein: CASRRGVGYGYTF.

V is TRBV12-5 and J is TRBJ2-7, with D tentatively TRBD2 (6 bases). CDR1 is LGHNT and CDR2 is FRNRAP in the germline V gene. The CDR3 is made up of 14 amino acids. V lost 8 bases and J lost 3, with 17 bases in between. CDR3 in amino acids: CASSYGDFLYEQYF. The CDR3 nucleotides read TGTGCTAGTTCCTATGGGGACTTTCTCTACGAGCAGTACTTC.

This clone has only one observation. The CDR3 DNA is TGTGCCAGCAAGGAGGGAGCGGGAGTTGTCGATACGCAGTATTTT. This codes for CASKEGAGVVDTQYF. The chain recombines TRBV6-5 with TRBJ2-3; TRBD2 matches at 8 bases. The CDR3 has 15 amino acids. Germline V gives CDR1 MNHEY, CDR2 SVGAGI. The V gene end was trimmed by 7 bases and the J gene end by 6 bases; junction bases not matched to a gene: 12.

Details on this clone: Different DNA sequences within this sample yield the same CDR3. The rearrangement joins TRBV6-5 to TRBJ1-2, with TRBD1 identical over 9 bases. Germline assignment: CDR1 MNHEY and CDR2 SVGAGI. This CDR3 has 13 residues. V shed 6 bases and J 7 bases; nucleotides not matched to a gene: 6. CDR3 nucleotides: TGTGCCAGCAGCCGAGGACAGGGGCTTGGCTACACCTTC. Its translation: CASSRGQGLGYTF.